This paragraph covers one TCR beta chain sequence. The antigen remains undetermined. The CDR3 length is 14 residues. With V trimmed by 2 bases and J by 8 bases, 4 bases remained unmatched. Germline CDR1 is GTSNPN and CDR2 is SVGIG (reference sequence). Expressed TCRB transcripts were sequenced because the entire RNA isolate underwent reverse transcription. TCRdb's copy holds only in-frame clones and misses some; the assay was immunoSEQ multiplex PCR. The profile shows roughly 160,000 clones, roughly 8% of them singletons. This sample is part of a study of beta chain features in type 1 diabetes. Study findings and constraints: PCR could preferentially amplify shorter templates, alike in patients and controls. Shortening of TCRB CDR3s, moderate but significant, appeared in all four CD4+ subsets of Type 1 diabetes patients.

The chain has TRBV30 and TRBJ2-1; TRBD2 matches 12 bases. The receptor comes from a man between 18 and 35 years old with type 1 diabetes. The specimen sequenced was central memory CD4+ T cells from blood. The CDR3 DNA reads as TGTGCCTGGAGTAAGACTAGCGGGGGCCATGAGCAGTTCTTC. Its protein product is CAWSKTSGGHEQFF.